This TCR beta chain derives from a study of blood T cell repertoires in COVID-19. On the study more broadly: The samples span acute and convalescent COVID-19 from the United States, Italy and Spain.

As regards this clone: Other DNA sequences of this sample code for an identical CDR3.

Only in-frame clones appear in the TCRdb table, and some are missing; sequencing was by immunoSEQ multiplex PCR. The sample carries roughly 300,000 clones, around 87% recorded once. The specimen sequenced was peripheral blood. The sequence was obtained from a woman aged 40 to 49 who had recovered from COVID-19.

The chain's CDR3 is CASSLRTEAFF. As DNA, the CDR3 is TGTGCCAGCAGTTTGCGGACTGAAGCTTTCTTT. The V and J genes are TRBV12-3 or TRBV12-4 and TRBJ1-1; no clear D. Trimming pared 3 bases from V and 5 bases from J, leaving 4 bases between. The CDR3 spans 11 residues.